Detailed here is one TCR beta chain. This sample stems from a study of PD-1 blockade in classical Hodgkin lymphoma. The germline V and J ends were trimmed by 2 bases and 8 bases, with 13 bases remaining between them. There are 14 residues in the CDR3. From germline, CDR1 is SGHTA and CDR2 FQGTGA. Time point reported: cycle 4 day 1 (C4D1), after six to seven weeks of nivolumab. Each patient experienced a relapse that followed autologous stem cell transplantation, and brentuximab vedotin exposure varied. PBMCs were thawed, and CD8+ T cells were then isolated from them by magnetic negative selection. TCRdb's copy holds only in-frame clones and misses some; the assay was immunoSEQ multiplex PCR. The repertoire holds approximately 16,000 clones, with about nine tenths as singletons.

The V and J genes are TRBV7-3 and TRBJ2-1, with TRBD1 as a possible D gene (7 bases). This clonotype was sampled from a human donor with classical Hodgkin lymphoma. The sequencing used CD8+ T cells from blood, collected before the fourth cycle of nivolumab. For the CDR3, the DNA is TGTGCCAGCAGCTTACAGGGGGGTCTGGATGAGCAGTTCTTC. This translates into CASSLQGGLDEQFF.